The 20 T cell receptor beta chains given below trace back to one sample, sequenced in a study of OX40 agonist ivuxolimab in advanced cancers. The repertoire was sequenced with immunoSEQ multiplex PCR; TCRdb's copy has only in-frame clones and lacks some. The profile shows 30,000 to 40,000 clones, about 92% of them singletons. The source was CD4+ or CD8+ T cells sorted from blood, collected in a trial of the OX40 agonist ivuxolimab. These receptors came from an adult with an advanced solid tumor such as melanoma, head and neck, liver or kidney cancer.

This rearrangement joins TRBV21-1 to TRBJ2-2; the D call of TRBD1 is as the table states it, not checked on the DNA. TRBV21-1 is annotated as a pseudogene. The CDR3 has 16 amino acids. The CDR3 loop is CASRDTGWLDTGELFF. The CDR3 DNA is TGTGCCAGCAGGGACACAGGGTGGTTGGACACCGGGGAGCTGTTTTTT.

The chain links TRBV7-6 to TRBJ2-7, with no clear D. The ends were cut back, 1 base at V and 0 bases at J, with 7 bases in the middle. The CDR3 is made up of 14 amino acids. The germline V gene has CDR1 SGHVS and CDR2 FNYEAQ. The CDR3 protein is CASSLGGTSYEQYF. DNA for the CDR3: TGTGCCAGCAGCTTAGGGGGAACCTCCTACGAGCAGTACTTC.

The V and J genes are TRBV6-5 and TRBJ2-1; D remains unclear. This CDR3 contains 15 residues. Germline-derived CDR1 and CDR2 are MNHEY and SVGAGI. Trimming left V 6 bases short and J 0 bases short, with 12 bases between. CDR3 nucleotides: TGTGCCAGCAGACCGTCTATTTACTCCTACAATGAGCAGTTCTTC. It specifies CASRPSIYSYNEQFF.

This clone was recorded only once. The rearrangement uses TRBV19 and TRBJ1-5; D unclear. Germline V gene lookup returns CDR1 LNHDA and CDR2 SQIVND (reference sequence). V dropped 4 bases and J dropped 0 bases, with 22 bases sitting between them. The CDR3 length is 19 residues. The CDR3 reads CASSTDGPTFGYSNQPQHF. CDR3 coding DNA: TGTGCCAGTAGTACCGACGGGCCAACTTTCGGGTATAGCAATCAGCCCCAGCATTTT. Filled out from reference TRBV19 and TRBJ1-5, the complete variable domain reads DGGITQSPKYLFRKEGQNVTLSCEQNLNHDAMYWYRQDPGQGLRLIYYSQIVNDFQKGDIAEGYSVSREKKESFPLTVTSAQKNPTAFYLCASSTDGPTFGYSNQPQHFGDGTRLSIL.

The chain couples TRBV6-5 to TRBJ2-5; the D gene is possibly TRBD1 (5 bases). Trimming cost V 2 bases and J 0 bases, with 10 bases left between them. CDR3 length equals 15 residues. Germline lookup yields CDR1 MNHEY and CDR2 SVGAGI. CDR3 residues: CASSYLRQYQETQYF. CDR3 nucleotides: TGTGCCAGCAGTTACCTCAGACAGTACCAAGAGACCCAGTACTTC.

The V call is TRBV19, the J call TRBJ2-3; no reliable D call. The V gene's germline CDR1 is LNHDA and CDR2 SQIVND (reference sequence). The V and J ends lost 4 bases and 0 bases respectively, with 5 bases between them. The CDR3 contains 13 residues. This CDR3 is CASSTLSTDTQYF. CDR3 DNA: TGTGCCAGTAGTACCTTGAGCACAGATACGCAGTATTTT.

The DNA of the CDR3 is TGTGCCAGTAGTATACACGTTTCGAACACTGAAGCTTTCTTT. Encoded protein: CASSIHVSNTEAFF. The chain recombines TRBV19 with TRBJ1-1; unclear D gene. The CDR3 sequence is 14 residues long. The germline CDR1 and CDR2 sequences are LNHDA and SQIVND (reference sequence). The V and J ends lost 2 bases and 1 base respectively, with 8 bases between them.

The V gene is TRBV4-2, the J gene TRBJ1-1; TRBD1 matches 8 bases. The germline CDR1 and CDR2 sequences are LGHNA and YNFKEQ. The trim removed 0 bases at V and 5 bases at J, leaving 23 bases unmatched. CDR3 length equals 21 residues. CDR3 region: CASSQDVGSIPADREGTEAFF. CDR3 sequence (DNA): TGTGCCAGCAGCCAAGATGTTGGGAGCATACCCGCGGACAGGGAAGGGACTGAAGCTTTCTTT.

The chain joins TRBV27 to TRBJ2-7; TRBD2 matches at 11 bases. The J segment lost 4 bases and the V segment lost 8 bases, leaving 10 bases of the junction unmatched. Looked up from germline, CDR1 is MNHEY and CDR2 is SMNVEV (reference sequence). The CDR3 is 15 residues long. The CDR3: CASLQRVAGGYEQYF. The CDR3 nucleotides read TGTGCCAGCCTCCAGAGGGTAGCGGGAGGGTACGAGCAGTACTTC.

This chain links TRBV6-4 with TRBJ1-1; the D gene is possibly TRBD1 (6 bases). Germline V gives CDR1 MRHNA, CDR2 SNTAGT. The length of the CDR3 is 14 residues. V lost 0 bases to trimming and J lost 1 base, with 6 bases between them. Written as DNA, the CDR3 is TGTGCCAGCAGTGACTCGGACAGGAACACTGAAGCTTTCTTT. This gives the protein CASSDSDRNTEAFF.

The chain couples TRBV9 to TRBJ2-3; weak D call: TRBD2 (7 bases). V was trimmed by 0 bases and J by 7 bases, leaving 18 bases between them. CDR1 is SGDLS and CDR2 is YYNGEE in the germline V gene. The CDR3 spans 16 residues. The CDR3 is CASSVVRRGGTNTQYF. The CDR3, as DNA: TGTGCCAGCAGCGTAGTTCGGAGGGGGGGAACAAATACGCAGTATTTT.

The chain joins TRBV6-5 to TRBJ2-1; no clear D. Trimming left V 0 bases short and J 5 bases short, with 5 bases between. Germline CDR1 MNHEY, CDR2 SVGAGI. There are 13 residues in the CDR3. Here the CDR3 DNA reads TGTGCCAGCAGTTACTCCCAGAACAATGAGCAGTTCTTC. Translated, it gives CASSYSQNNEQFF.

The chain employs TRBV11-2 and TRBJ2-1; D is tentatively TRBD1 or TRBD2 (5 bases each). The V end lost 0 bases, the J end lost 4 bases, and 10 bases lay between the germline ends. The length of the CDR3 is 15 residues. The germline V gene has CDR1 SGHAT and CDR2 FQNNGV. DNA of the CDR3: TGTGCCAGCAGCTTAGAAGGGACCGGGTACAATGAGCAGTTCTTC. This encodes CASSLEGTGYNEQFF.

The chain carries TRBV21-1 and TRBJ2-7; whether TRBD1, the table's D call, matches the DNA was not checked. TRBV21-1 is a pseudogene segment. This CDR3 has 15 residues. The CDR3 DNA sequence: TGTGCCAGCATTTTAGGGGACAACCTCTCCTACGAGCAGTACTTC. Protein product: CASILGDNLSYEQYF.

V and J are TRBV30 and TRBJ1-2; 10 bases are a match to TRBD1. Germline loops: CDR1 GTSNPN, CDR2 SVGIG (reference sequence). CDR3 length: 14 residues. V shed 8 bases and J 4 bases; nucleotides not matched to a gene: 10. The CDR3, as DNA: TGTGCCAGCCGGGACAGGGGCCAACTCTATGGCTACACCTTC. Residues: CASRDRGQLYGYTF.

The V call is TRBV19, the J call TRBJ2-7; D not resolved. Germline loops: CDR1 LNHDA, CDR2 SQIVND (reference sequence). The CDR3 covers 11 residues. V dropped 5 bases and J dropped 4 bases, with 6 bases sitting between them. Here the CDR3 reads CASSPGYEQYF. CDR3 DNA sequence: TGTGCCAGTAGTCCAGGATACGAGCAGTACTTC.

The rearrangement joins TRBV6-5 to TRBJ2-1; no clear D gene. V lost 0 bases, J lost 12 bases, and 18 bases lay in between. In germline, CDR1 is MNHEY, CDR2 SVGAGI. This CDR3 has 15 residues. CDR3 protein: CASSYSPEIYWVQFF. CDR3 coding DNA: TGTGCCAGCAGTTACTCGCCAGAGATATATTGGGTGCAGTTCTTC.

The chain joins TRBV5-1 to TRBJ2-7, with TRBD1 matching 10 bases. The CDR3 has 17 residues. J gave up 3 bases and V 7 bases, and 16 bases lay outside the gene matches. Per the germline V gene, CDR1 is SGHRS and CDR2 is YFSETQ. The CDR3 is CASASPRVGQGVYEQYF. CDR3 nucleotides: TGCGCCAGCGCCTCACCAAGGGTTGGACAGGGGGTCTACGAGCAGTACTTC.

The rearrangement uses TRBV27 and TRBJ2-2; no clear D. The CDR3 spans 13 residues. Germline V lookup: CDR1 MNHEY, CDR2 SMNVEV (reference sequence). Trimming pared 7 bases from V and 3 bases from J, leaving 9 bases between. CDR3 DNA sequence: TGTGCCAGCACCTCTTTTTACACCGGGGAGCTGTTTTTT. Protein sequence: CASTSFYTGELFF.

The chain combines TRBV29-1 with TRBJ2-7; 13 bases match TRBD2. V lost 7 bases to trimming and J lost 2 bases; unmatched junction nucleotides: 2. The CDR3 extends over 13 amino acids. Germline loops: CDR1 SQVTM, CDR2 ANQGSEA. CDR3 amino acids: CSAGLAGAYEQYF. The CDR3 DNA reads TGCAGCGCTGGACTAGCGGGAGCCTACGAGCAGTACTTC.